These 2 T cell receptor beta chains came from one sample sequenced in a study of regulatory T cells in long-lasting Graves disease. Investigators prepared the TCR beta libraries by applying iRepertoire HTBI primers and Arm-PCR of CDR3 regions. TCRdb recomputed calls from the multiplex PCR reads with MiXCR, one row per CDR3 protein. Of 350,000 to 500,000 distinct CDR3 sequences listed, about 16% are singletons. Time point denoted: newly diagnosed GD, antithyroid drugs for less than 3 months. Scientists built the TCR library using RNA that was extracted from PBMCs. These sequences were also reported in another study, on T cells in Graves' hyperthyroidism and ophthalmopathy.

The specimen comprised peripheral blood mononuclear cells (PBMCs), sampled at new diagnosis, from a patient treated with antithyroid drugs. All receptors come from a young woman with Graves disease.

With regard to this clonotype: This CDR3 is missing its conserved last phenylalanine or tryptophan, likely due to a read error. It is unclear where the CDR3 begins or ends on the DNA, so no DNA is shown, and the CDR3 is as TCRdb lists it. The chain couples TRBV20-1 to TRBJ2-7; the table gives TRBD1 as D, unverified against the DNA. The CDR3 region is 8 residues in length, termini included. Germline V CDR1 and CDR2: DFQATT, SNEGSKA (reference sequence). Here the CDR3 reads CSAREGGG.

The table lists this clonotype with a few counts. This chain connects TRBV27 to TRBJ2-2, with D uncertain. V lost 7 bases, J lost 8 bases, and 11 bases lay in between. This CDR3 contains 12 residues. Germline V gives CDR1 MNHEY, CDR2 SMNVEV (reference sequence). CDR3 residues: CASTPRSGELFF. CDR3 DNA sequence: TGTGCCAGCACCCCGCGAAGTGGGGAGCTGTTTTTT.